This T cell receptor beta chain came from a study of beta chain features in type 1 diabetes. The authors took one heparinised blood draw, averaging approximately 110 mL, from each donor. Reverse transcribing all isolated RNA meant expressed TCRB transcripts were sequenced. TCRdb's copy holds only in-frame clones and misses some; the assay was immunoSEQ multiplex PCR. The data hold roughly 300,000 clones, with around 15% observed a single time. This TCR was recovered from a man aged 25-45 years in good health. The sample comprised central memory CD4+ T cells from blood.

The CDR3 DNA is TGTGCCATTAGCCGGGGGCGTGGGGGCAATCAGCCCCAGCATTTT. Encoded protein: CAISRGRGGNQPQHF. The chain uses TRBV2 and TRBJ1-5, with D possibly being TRBD1 (6 bases). The ends were cut back, 10 bases at V and 2 bases at J, with 18 bases in the middle. The CDR3 runs 15 residues. CDR1 and CDR2 (germline): SNHLY, FYNNEI.